This T cell receptor (beta chain) stems from a study of CD8+ T cells in alopecia areata. Indicated treatment: oral pan-JAK inhibitor, 5-10 mg twice daily. Sequencing relied on a cDNA template that was reverse transcribed from extracted RNA. Sequencing used immunoSEQ multiplex PCR; TCRdb keeps in-frame clones, though not all of them. The table shows hundreds of thousands of clones, with about 62% occurring only once. The CDR3 has 12 amino acids. CDR1 and CDR2 (germline): SEHNR, FQNEAQ (reference sequence). The chain links TRBV7-9 to TRBJ1-2; a weak D match, TRBD1 (5 bases). This TCR derives from a human donor with alopecia areata. The input for sequencing was CD4+ T cells sorted from blood, taken at week 52, from a patient treated with tofacitinib. The CDR3, as DNA: TGTGCTGTAACAAGGGGAGACTATGGCTACACCTTC. Translating it yields CAVTRGDYGYTF.